Below are 20 T cell receptor beta chains sequenced from a single sample in a study of T cell responses to AZD1222 COVID-19 vaccine. Profiling relied on immunoSEQ multiplex PCR, and the TCRdb table lists in-frame clones only, not all of them. The sample has some 100,000 clones, around 89% seen once; the top ten hold 6% to 8.5%. Sample: peripheral blood, taken 28 days after the second AZD1222 dose. Receptor source: an adult who received the AZD1222 COVID-19 vaccine.

V gene TRBV7-9 combines with J gene TRBJ1-5; D remains unclear. The V gene lost 0 bases and the J gene lost 3 bases, with 6 bases spanning the gap. Germline V lookup: CDR1 SEHNR, CDR2 FQNEAQ (reference sequence). This CDR3 comprises 14 residues. CDR3 sequence: CASSLASTNQPQHF. CDR3 nucleotides: TGTGCCAGCAGCTTAGCCAGCACCAATCAGCCCCAGCATTTT. The variable domain in full, completed from reference TRBV7-9 and TRBJ1-5, reads DTGVSQNPRHKITKRGQNVTFRCDPISEHNRLYWYRQTLGQGPEFLTYFQNEAQLEKSRLLSDRFSAERPKGSFSTLEIQRTEQGDSAMYLCASSLASTNQPQHFGDGTRLSIL.

The chain couples TRBV19 to TRBJ1-4; TRBD1 matches at 8 bases. From germline, CDR1 is LNHDA and CDR2 SQIVND (reference sequence). The CDR3 runs to 16 residues. Unmatched junction bases numbered 6, after V lost 6 bases and J lost 0 bases. Written as DNA, the CDR3 is TGTGCCAGTAGCCGGACAGGGATCCCAACTAATGAAAAACTGTTTTTT. Amino acid sequence: CASSRTGIPTNEKLFF.

The V gene is TRBV20-1, the J gene TRBJ2-5; D is uncertain. The CDR3 totals 11 residues. Trimming took 0 bases from V and 6 from J, leaving 5 bases between them. Germline V gives CDR1 DFQATT, CDR2 SNEGSKA (reference sequence). The CDR3 loop is CSARDLQTQYF. Written as DNA, the CDR3 is TGCAGTGCTAGAGATCTGCAGACCCAGTACTTC.

The CDR3 reads CASSLAGLHEQYF. The CDR3 nucleotides are TGTGCCAGCAGTTTAGCAGGGTTGCACGAGCAGTACTTC. The chain carries TRBV28 and TRBJ2-7; TRBD1 is a possible D gene (5 bases). The germline V gene has CDR1 MDHEN and CDR2 SYDVKM. V lost 2 bases to trimming and J lost 5 bases, with 10 bases between them. The CDR3 has 13 residues. The full variable domain, with the rest looked up from reference TRBV28 and TRBJ2-7, is DVKVTQSSRYLVKRTGEKVFLECVQDMDHENMFWYRQDPGLGLRLIYFSYDVKMKEKGDIPEGYSVSREKKERFSLILESASTNQTSMYLCASSLAGLHEQYFGPGTRLTVT.

V gene TRBV2 combines with J gene TRBJ2-7, with TRBD2 identical over 7 bases. The CDR3 covers 15 residues. The germline V gene has CDR1 SNHLY and CDR2 FYNNEI. The V gene end was trimmed by 6 bases and the J gene end by 0 bases; junction bases not matched to a gene: 8. The CDR3 loop reads CASRKEREGSYEQYF. DNA for the CDR3: TGTGCCAGCAGGAAAGAGCGGGAAGGCTCCTACGAGCAGTACTTC. Variable domain in full (rest from reference TRBV2 and TRBJ2-7): EPEVTQTPSHQVTQMGQEVILRCVPISNHLYFYWYRQILGQKVEFLVSFYNNEISEKSEIFDDQFSVERPDGSNFTLKIRSTKLEDSAMYFCASRKEREGSYEQYFGPGTRLTVT.

The rearrangement uses TRBV6-5 and TRBJ2-3; D may correspond to TRBD1 or TRBD2 (6 bases each). Per the germline V gene, CDR1 is MNHEY and CDR2 is SVGAGI. The CDR3 spans 13 residues. V lost 0 bases and J 10 bases, leaving 11 bases between the germline ends. The DNA of the CDR3 is TGTGCCAGCAGTTACTCAGGGGGAGGAGCGCAGTATTTT. As protein: CASSYSGGGAQYF.

V usage is TRBV6-6 and J usage is TRBJ1-1, with D unclear. The germline gives CDR1 MNHNY, CDR2 SVGAGI (reference sequence). The CDR3 has 15 residues. The germline V and J ends were trimmed by 0 bases and 1 base, with 9 bases remaining between them. CDR3 residues: CASSYSHSRNTEAFF. CDR3 nucleotides: TGTGCCAGCAGTTACTCGCACAGTAGGAACACTGAAGCTTTCTTT.

This chain links TRBV18 with TRBJ1-1, with D unclear. The CDR3 has 12 amino acids. CDR1 is KGHSH and CDR2 is LQKENI in the germline V gene. V shed 5 bases and J shed 5 bases, with 9 bases lying between them. This CDR3 reads CASSTRLTEAFF. CDR3 bases: TGTGCCAGCTCAACCCGGCTGACTGAAGCTTTCTTT.

The chain couples TRBV28 to TRBJ1-5; D might be TRBD1 (5 bases). The CDR3 is 12 amino acids. Germline V gene sequence: CDR1 MDHEN, CDR2 SYDVKM. Trimming removed 6 bases from V and 6 bases from J, with 9 bases in between. The CDR3 sequence is CASRKGSQPQHF. DNA for the CDR3: TGTGCCAGCAGGAAGGGGAGTCAGCCCCAGCATTTT. Based on the CDR3 plus reference TRBV28 and TRBJ1-5, the full variable domain is DVKVTQSSRYLVKRTGEKVFLECVQDMDHENMFWYRQDPGLGLRLIYFSYDVKMKEKGDIPEGYSVSREKKERFSLILESASTNQTSMYLCASRKGSQPQHFGDGTRLSIL.

The chain is built from TRBV19 and TRBJ1-3, with TRBD1 matching over 7 bases. Germline trimming cut 7 bases from V and 3 bases from J; bases unmatched to any gene: 6. Germline lookup yields CDR1 LNHDA and CDR2 SQIVND (reference sequence). CDR3 length: 14 residues. The CDR3 nucleotides are TGTGCCAGTACCCGGACAGGCTATGGAAACACCATATATTTT. Amino acids: CASTRTGYGNTIYF.

The chain joins TRBV9 to TRBJ2-3; no definite D call. Germline V gene lookup returns CDR1 SGDLS and CDR2 YYNGEE. V lost 0 bases to trimming and J lost 4 bases, with 12 bases between them. CDR3 length: 15 amino acids. CDR3 sequence (DNA): TGTGCCAGCAGCGTAGAGACTTACCCCCCAGATACGCAGTATTTT. Amino acids: CASSVETYPPDTQYF.

The rearrangement links TRBV7-2 to TRBJ2-7; D unclear. V dropped 2 bases and J dropped 0 bases, with 5 bases sitting between them. Germline V gene lookup returns CDR1 SGHTA and CDR2 FQGNSA. CDR3 length: 13 residues. CDR3 bases: TGTGCCAGCAGCTTACTTGGCTCCTACGAGCAGTACTTC. Translating it yields CASSLLGSYEQYF.

The chain couples TRBV29-1 to TRBJ2-7; weak D call: TRBD2 (5 bases). Trimming shortened V by 6 bases and J by 2 bases, and 14 bases separated the two germline ends. The CDR3 spans 13 residues. Germline loops: CDR1 SQVTM, CDR2 ANQGSEA. CDR3 sequence: CSVPGLPPYEQYF. CDR3 coding DNA: TGCAGCGTCCCGGGATTGCCCCCCTACGAGCAGTACTTC.

V usage is TRBV5-4 and J usage is TRBJ2-5; D may be TRBD1 (6 bases). V dropped 2 bases and J dropped 7 bases, with 15 bases sitting between them. Per the germline V gene, CDR1 is SGHNT and CDR2 is YYREEE (reference sequence). The CDR3 totals 14 residues. The CDR3 region is CASSFWDIGGTQYF. The CDR3 DNA reads TGTGCCAGCAGCTTCTGGGACATTGGAGGGACCCAGTACTTC.

V usage is TRBV2 and J usage is TRBJ2-7; 7 nucleotides agree with TRBD2. The CDR3 is 13 amino acids. V lost 8 bases and J lost 0; bases outside the gene matches: 4. Germline CDR1 and CDR2: SNHLY and FYNNEI. Written as DNA, the CDR3 is TGTGCCAGCGGGGGGGGGACCTCCTACGAGCAGTACTTC. This codes for CASGGGTSYEQYF.

V is TRBV24-1 and J is TRBJ2-1, with D perhaps being TRBD1 or TRBD2 (6 bases each). The V end was cut by 3 bases, the J end by 0 bases, with 11 bases between. Germline V gives CDR1 KGHDR, CDR2 SFDVKD. The CDR3 length is 16 residues. The CDR3 spells CATSDQGGGSYNEQFF. The CDR3 nucleotides read TGTGCCACCAGTGATCAAGGGGGAGGCTCCTACAATGAGCAGTTCTTC.

The V call is TRBV7-6, the J call TRBJ2-1; the D gene is possibly TRBD1 (5 bases). Between the trimmed V and J ends, which lost 0 bases and 5 bases, there was a span of 11 bases. The CDR3 totals 15 residues. Germline V lookup: CDR1 SGHVS, CDR2 FNYEAQ. The CDR3 sequence: CASSLARVPDNEQFF. DNA for the CDR3: TGTGCCAGCAGCTTAGCCAGGGTCCCTGACAATGAGCAGTTCTTC.

The rearrangement uses TRBV6-5 and TRBJ1-5; 8 nucleotides agree with TRBD1. CDR3 length: 13 residues. Trimming took 8 bases from V and 4 from J; bases not matched to a gene: 4. The V gene's germline CDR1 is MNHEY and CDR2 SVGAGI. CDR3 bases: TGTGCCAGCCGACAGGGGCTGAATCAGCCCCAGCATTTT. Protein product: CASRQGLNQPQHF.

This chain connects TRBV11-3 to TRBJ1-2; D may be TRBD1 (5 bases). Germline V gives CDR1 SGHNT, CDR2 YENEEA. Trimming took off 5 bases at V and 6 bases at J, with 19 bases between the two ends. The CDR3 is 15 residues long. The CDR3 region has the DNA TGTGCCAGCAGCCTGGGACCAATTGGGAGAGATGGCTACACCTTC. It specifies CASSLGPIGRDGYTF.

This clone was recorded once. In nucleotides, the CDR3 is TGTGCCACCAGCAGCAACTTGGGGAATGAAAAACTGTTTTTT. Protein product: CATSSNLGNEKLFF. The J gene is TRBJ1-4, the V gene TRBV15; D is ambiguous. CDR3 length equals 14 residues. CDR1 and CDR2 from the germline V gene are LNHNV and YYDKDF (reference sequence). The V and J ends lost 3 bases and 5 bases respectively, with 10 bases between them.